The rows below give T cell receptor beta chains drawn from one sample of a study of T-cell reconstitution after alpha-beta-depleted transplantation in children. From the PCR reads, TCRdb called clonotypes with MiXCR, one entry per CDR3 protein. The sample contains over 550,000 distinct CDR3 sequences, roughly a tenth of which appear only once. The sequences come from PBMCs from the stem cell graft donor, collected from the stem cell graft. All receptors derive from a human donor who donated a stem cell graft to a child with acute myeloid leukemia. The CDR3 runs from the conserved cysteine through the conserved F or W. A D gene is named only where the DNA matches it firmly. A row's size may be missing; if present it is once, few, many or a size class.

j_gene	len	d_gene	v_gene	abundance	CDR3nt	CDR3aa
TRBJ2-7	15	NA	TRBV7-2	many	TGTGCCAGCAGCTGGGGGGGCAGGGATTCCTACGAGCAGTACTTC	CASSWGGRDSYEQYF
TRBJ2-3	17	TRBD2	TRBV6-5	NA	TGTGCCAGCAGTTATTTAGCGGGCCCCCGCCGGGCAGATACGCAGTATTTT	CASSYLAGPRRADTQYF
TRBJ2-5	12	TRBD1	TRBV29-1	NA	TGCAGCGCAACAGGGGCCCCAGAGACCCAGTACTTC	CSATGAPETQYF
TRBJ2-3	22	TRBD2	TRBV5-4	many	TGTGCCAGCAGCTGGCCCCCCCCGGGACTAGCGGGAGTCCGCTCTAGCACAGATACGCAGTATTTT	CASSWPPPGLAGVRSSTDTQYF
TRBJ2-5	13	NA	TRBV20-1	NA	TGCAGTGCAAGACTCCAGTTCGAGGAGACCCAGTACTTC	CSARLQFEETQYF
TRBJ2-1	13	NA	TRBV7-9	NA	TGTGCCAGCAGCTCCTCTGAGGGCAATGAGCAGTTCTTC	CASSSSEGNEQFF
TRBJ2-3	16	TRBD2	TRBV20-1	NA	TGCAGTGCTCCCCCCGGACTAGCGGGAATCACAGATACGCAGTATTTT	CSAPPGLAGITDTQYF
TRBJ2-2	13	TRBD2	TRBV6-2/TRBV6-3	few	TGTGCCAGCGTTAGCGGGAAAACCGGGGAGCTGTTTTTT	CASVSGKTGELFF
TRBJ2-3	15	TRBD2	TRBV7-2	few	TGTGCCAGCAGCTTCAGGACTAGCGGCACAGATACGCAGTATTTT	CASSFRTSGTDTQYF
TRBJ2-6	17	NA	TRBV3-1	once	TGTGCCAGCAGCCAAGAACTCAGTCCCTGGGGGGCCAACGTCCTGACTTTC	CASSQELSPWGANVLTF
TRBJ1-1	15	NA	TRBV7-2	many	TGTGCCAGCAGCTTAGTCACGGGGGCCCTATTTGAAGCTTTCTTT	CASSLVTGALFEAFF
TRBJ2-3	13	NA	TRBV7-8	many	TGTGCCAGCAGCTCGGGGCACACAGATACGCAGTATTTT	CASSSGHTDTQYF
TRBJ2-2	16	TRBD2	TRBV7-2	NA	TGTGCCAGCAGCTTACTACCTAGCGGGAACACCGGGGAGCTGTTTTTT	CASSLLPSGNTGELFF
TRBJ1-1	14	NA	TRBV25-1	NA	TGTGCCAGTCGGCGGCCGGGCAGGGACACTGAAGCTTTCTTT	CASRRPGRDTEAFF
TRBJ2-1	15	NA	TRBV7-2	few	TGTGCCAGCAGCCCTTGGGGGGGGGCGGGAGTTGAGCAGTTCTTC	CASSPWGGAGVEQFF
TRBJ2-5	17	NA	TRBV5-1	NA	TGCGCCAGCAGCTTGGTATCGACTCCATCAAAAGGGGAGACCCAGTACTTC	CASSLVSTPSKGETQYF
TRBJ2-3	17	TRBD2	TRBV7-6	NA	TGTGCCAGCAGCTTTGGGGGGACTAGCGGGAGCACAGATACGCAGTATTTT	CASSFGGTSGSTDTQYF
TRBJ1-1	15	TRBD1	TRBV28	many	TGTGCCAGCATCCACACAGGGGGCAAGGGCACTGAAGCTTTCTTT	CASIHTGGKGTEAFF
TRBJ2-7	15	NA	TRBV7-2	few	TGTGCCAGCAGCTTCAGCCAGCGGGCCACCTACGAGCAGTACTTC	CASSFSQRATYEQYF
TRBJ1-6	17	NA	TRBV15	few	TGTGCCACCAGCAGACCCCTCCGAGGGTCGGATAATTCACCCCTCCACTTT	CATSRPLRGSDNSPLHF
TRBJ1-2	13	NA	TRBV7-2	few	TGTGCCAGCAGCTTAGAGCAGGGGCATGGCTACACCTTC	CASSLEQGHGYTF
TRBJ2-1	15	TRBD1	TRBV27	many	TGTGCCAGCAGTTTAACAGGGGGCGTAATATATGAGCAGTTCTTC	CASSLTGGVIYEQFF
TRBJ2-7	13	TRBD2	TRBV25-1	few	TGTGCCAGCAGTGAACCCCCCGGGAGGGAGCAGTACTTC	CASSEPPGREQYF
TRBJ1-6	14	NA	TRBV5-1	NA	TGCGCCAGCAGCCCCCGGGTGAATAATTCACCCCTCCACTTT	CASSPRVNNSPLHF
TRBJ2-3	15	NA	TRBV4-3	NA	TGCGCCAGCAGCCAAGACATCACCCTAAGTGGTACGCAGTATTTT	CASSQDITLSGTQYF
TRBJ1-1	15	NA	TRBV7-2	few	TGTGCCAGCAGCTTATTCGGGGTCAGGAACACTGAAGCTTTCTTT	CASSLFGVRNTEAFF
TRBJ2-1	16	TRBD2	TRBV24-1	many	TGTGCCACCAGTGCTAGCGGGAACGCCGCCTACAATGAGCAGTTCTTC	CATSASGNAAYNEQFF
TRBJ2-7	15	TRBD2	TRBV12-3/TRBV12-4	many	TGTGCCAGCAGTTTAGGGGCGGGAGGCTCCTACGAGCAGTACTTC	CASSLGAGGSYEQYF
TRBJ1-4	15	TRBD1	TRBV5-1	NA	TGCGCCAGCAGCCTCGGACAGGGGGCTCAGGAAAAACTGTTTTTT	CASSLGQGAQEKLFF
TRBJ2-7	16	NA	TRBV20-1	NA	TGCAGTGCTAGAGGGAAGTGGAGGCAGTTGACCTACGAGCAGTACTTC	CSARGKWRQLTYEQYF
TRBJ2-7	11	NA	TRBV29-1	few	TGCAGCGTCCGGTACTCCTACGAGCAGTACTTC	CSVRYSYEQYF
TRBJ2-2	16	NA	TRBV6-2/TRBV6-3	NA	TGTGCCAGCAGTTACTCCCTTTGGGACAAGGCCGGGGAGCTGTTTTTT	CASSYSLWDKAGELFF
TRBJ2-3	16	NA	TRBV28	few	TGTGCCAGCAGTCTTAGGACTGGGCGAAGCACAGATACGCAGTATTTT	CASSLRTGRSTDTQYF
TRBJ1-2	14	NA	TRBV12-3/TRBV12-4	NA	TGTGCCAGCAGTTATTGGAATTCTAACTATGGCTACACCTTC	CASSYWNSNYGYTF
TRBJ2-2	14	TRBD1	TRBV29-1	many	TGCAGCGTTGGGACAGGTGTGAACACCGGGGAGCTGTTTTTT	CSVGTGVNTGELFF
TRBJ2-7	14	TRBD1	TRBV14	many	TGTGCCAGCAGCCAAGTGGACAGGTTCTACGAGCAGTACTTC	CASSQVDRFYEQYF
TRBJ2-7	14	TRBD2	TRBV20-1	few	TGCAGTGCGTCAAAAACTAGCGGCCCGGGGGAGCAGTACTTC	CSASKTSGPGEQYF
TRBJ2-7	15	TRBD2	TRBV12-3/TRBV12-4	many	TGTGCCAGCAGCCTCAGGACTAGCGGGAGGTACGAGCAGTACTTC	CASSLRTSGRYEQYF
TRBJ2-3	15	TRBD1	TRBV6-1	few	TGTGCCAGCAGCGACCAGGGGGCCAAAGGGGATACGCAGTATTTT	CASSDQGAKGDTQYF
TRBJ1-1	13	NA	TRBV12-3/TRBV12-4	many	TGTGCCAGCAGTTTAGAGAAGAACACTGAAGCTTTCTTT	CASSLEKNTEAFF
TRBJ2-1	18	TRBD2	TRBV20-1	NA	TGCAGTGCTAGAGTACTAGCGGGAGAAGGAGGGACCTACAATGAGCAGTTCTTC	CSARVLAGEGGTYNEQFF